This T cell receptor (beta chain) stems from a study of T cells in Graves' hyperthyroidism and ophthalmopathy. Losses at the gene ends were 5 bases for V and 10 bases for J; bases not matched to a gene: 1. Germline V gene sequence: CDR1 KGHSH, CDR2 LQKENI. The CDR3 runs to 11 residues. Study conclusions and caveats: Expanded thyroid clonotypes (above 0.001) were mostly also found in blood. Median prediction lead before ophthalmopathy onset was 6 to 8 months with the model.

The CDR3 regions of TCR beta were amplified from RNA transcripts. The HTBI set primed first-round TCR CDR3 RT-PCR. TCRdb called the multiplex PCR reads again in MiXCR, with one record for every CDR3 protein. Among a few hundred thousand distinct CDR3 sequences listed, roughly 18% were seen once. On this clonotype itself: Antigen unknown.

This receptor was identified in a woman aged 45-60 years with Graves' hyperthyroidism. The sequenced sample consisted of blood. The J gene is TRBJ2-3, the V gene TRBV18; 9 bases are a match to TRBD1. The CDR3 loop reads CASSNRGPQYF. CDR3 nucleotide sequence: TGTGCCAGCTCAAACAGGGGGCCGCAGTATTTT.